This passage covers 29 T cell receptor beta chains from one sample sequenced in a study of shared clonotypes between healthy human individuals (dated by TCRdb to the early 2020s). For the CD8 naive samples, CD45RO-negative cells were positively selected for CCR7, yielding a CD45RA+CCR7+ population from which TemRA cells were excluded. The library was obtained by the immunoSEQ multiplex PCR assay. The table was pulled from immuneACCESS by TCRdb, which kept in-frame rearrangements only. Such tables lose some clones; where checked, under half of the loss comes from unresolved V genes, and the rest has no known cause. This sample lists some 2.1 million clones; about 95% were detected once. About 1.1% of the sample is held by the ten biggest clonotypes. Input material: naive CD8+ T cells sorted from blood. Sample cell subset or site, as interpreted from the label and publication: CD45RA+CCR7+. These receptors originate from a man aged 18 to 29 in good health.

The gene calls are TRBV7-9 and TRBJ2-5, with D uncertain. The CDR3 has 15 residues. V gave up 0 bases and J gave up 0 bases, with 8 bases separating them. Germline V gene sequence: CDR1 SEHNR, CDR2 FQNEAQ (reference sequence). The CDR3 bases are TGTGCCAGCAGCTTAGCGCTCGGAGACCAAGAGACCCAGTACTTC. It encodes CASSLALGDQETQYF.

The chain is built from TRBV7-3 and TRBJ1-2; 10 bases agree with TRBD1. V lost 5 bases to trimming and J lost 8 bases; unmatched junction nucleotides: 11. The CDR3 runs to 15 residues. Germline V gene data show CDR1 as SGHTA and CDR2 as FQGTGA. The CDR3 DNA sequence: TGTGCCAGCAGCCTCACCGGGACAGGGGATGGGGGCTACACCTTC. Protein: CASSLTGTGDGGYTF.

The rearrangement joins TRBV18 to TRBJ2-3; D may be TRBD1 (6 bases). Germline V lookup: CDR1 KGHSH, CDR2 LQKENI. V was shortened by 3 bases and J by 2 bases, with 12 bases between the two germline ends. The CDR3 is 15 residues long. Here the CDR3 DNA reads TGTGCCAGCTCACCGGCGAGGGACACCACAGATACGCAGTATTTT. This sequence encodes CASSPARDTTDTQYF.

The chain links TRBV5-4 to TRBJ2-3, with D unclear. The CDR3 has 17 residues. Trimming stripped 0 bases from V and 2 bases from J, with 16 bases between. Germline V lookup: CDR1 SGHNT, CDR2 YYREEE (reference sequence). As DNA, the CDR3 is TGTGCCAGCAGCTTGGCTCGAGGTGGGGTTTACACAGATACGCAGTATTTT. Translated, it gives CASSLARGGVYTDTQYF. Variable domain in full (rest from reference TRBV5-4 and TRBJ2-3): ETGVTQSPTHLIKTRGQQVTLRCSSQSGHNTVSWYQQALGQGPQFIFQYYREEENGRGNFPPRFSGLQFPNYSSELNVNALELDDSALYLCASSLARGGVYTDTQYFGPGTRLTVL.

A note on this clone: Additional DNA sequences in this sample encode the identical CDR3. The CDR3 spells CASSSGQGNQPQHF. The CDR3 DNA reads TGTGCCAGCAGTTCCGGACAGGGCAATCAGCCCCAGCATTTT. The chain carries TRBV27 and TRBJ1-5, with 7 bases identical to TRBD1. V gave up 4 bases and J gave up 2 bases; unmatched junction bases: 2. The CDR3 length is 14 residues. The germline V gene has CDR1 MNHEY and CDR2 SMNVEV (reference sequence).

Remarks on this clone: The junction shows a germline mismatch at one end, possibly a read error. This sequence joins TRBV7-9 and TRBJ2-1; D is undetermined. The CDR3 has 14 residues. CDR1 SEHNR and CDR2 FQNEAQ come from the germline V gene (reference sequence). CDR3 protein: CASSLAASFNEQFF. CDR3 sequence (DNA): TGTGCCAGCAGCTTAGCGGCGTCCTTCAATGAGCAGTTCTTC.

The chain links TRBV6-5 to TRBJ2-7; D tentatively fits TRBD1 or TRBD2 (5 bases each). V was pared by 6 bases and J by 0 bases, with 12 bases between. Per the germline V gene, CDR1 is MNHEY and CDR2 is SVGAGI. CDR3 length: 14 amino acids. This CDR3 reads CASSPWDPSYEQYF. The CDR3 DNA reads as TGTGCCAGCAGCCCTTGGGACCCCTCCTACGAGCAGTACTTC.

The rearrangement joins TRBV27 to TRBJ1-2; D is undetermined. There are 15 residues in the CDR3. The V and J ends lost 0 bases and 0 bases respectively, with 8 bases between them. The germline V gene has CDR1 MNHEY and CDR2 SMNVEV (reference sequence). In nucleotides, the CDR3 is TGTGCCAGCAGTTTATCTGGGGTCGCTAACTATGGCTACACCTTC. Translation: CASSLSGVANYGYTF.

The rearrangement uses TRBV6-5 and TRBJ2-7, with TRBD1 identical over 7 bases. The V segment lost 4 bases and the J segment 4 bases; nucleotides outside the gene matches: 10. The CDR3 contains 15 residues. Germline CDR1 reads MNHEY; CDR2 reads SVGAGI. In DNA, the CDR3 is TGTGCCAGCAGTTCCGCAAAGACAGGGATGTACGAGCAGTACTTC. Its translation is CASSSAKTGMYEQYF.

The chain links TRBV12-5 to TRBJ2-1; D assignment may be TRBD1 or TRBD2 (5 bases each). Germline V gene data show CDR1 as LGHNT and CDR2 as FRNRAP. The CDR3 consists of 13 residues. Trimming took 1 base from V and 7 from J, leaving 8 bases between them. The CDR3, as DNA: TGTGCTAGTGGTTTGGGGGACCTAAATGAGCAGTTCTTC. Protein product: CASGLGDLNEQFF.

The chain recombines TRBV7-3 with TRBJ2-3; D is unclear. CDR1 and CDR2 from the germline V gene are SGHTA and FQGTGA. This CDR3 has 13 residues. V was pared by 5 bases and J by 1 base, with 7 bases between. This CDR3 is CASSPQGTDTQYF. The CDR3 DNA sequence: TGTGCCAGCAGCCCGCAGGGCACAGATACGCAGTATTTT.

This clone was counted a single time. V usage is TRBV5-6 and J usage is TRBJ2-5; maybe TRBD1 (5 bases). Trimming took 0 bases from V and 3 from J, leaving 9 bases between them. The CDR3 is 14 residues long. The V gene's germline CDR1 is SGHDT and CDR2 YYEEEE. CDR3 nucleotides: TGTGCCAGCAGCTTGGAGCGCAGGGAAGAGACCCAGTACTTC. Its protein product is CASSLERREETQYF.

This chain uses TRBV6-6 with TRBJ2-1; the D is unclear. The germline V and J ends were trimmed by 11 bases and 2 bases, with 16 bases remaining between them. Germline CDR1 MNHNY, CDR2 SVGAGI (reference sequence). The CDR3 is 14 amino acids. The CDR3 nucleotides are TGTGCCGGGAAAACAAGTGGACCCTACAATGAGCAGTTCTTC. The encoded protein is CAGKTSGPYNEQFF.

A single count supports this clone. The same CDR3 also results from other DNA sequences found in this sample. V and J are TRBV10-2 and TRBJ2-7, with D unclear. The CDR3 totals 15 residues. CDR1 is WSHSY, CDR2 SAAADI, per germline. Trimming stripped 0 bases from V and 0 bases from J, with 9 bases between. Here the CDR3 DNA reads TGCGCCAGCAGTGAGTCGGGCGGCAGCTCCTACGAGCAGTACTTC. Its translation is CASSESGGSSYEQYF.

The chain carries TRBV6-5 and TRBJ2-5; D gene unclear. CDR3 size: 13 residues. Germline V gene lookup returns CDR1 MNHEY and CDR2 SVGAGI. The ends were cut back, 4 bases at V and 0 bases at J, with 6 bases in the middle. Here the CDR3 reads CASSSSYQETQYF. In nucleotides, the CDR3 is TGTGCCAGCAGTTCCTCGTACCAAGAGACCCAGTACTTC.

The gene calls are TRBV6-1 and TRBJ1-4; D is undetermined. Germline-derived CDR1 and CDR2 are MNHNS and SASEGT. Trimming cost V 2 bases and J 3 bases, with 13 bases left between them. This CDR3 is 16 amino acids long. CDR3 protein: CASSELSTDANEKLFF. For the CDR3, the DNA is TGTGCCAGCAGTGAACTGAGTACAGACGCTAATGAAAAACTGTTTTTT.

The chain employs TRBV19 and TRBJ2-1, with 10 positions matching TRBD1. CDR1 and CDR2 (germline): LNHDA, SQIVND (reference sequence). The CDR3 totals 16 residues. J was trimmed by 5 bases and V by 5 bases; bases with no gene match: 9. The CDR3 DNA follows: TGTGCCAGTAGTCCGGACAGGGGGTATGGGAACAATGAGCAGTTCTTC. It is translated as CASSPDRGYGNNEQFF.

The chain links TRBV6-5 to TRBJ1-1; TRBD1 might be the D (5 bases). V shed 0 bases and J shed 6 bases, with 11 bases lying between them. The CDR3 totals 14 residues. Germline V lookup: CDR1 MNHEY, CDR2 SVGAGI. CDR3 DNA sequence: TGTGCCAGCAGTTACTCGGTCTCAGGGCCTGAAGCTTTCTTT. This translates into CASSYSVSGPEAFF.

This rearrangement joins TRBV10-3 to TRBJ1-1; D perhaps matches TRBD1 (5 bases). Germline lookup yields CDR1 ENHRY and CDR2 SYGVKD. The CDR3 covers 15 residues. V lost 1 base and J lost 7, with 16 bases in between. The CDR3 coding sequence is TGTGCCATCAGTGAGTTAGACAGCGGAGACATTGAAGCTTTCTTT. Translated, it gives CAISELDSGDIEAFF.

The CDR3, as DNA: TGTGCCAGCAGCGAGGGACAGGGACCCCCCTACGAGCAGTACTTC. Translation gives CASSEGQGPPYEQYF. J is TRBJ2-7 and V is TRBV5-6; 9 nucleotides match TRBD1. The germline V gene encodes CDR1 SGHDT and CDR2 YYEEEE. V lost 4 bases, J lost 2 bases, and 7 bases stayed unmatched. The CDR3 has 15 amino acids.

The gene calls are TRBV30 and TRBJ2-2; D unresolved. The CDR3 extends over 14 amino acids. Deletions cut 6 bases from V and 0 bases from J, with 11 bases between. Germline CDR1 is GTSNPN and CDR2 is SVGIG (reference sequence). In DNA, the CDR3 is TGTGCCTGCCCACCGGAGACGAACACCGGGGAGCTGTTTTTT. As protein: CACPPETNTGELFF.

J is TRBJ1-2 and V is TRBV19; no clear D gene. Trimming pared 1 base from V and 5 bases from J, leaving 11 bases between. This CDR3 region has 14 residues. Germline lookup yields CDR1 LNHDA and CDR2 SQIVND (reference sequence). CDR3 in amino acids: CASSIVGLSYGYTF. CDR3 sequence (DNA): TGTGCCAGTAGTATAGTTGGACTTTCGTATGGCTACACCTTC.

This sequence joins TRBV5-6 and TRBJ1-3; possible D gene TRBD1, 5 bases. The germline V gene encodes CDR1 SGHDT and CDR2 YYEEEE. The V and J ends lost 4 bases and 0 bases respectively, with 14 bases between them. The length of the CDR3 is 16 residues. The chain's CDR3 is CASSLPGLSSGNTIYF. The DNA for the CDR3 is TGTGCCAGCAGCCTTCCGGGACTCAGCTCTGGAAACACCATATATTTT.

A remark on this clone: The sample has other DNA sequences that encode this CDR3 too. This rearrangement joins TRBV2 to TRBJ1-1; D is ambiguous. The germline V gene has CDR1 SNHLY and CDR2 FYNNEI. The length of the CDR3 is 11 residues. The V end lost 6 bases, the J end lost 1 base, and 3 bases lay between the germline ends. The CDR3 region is CASRSNTEAFF. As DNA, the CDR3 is TGTGCCAGCAGATCGAACACTGAAGCTTTCTTT.

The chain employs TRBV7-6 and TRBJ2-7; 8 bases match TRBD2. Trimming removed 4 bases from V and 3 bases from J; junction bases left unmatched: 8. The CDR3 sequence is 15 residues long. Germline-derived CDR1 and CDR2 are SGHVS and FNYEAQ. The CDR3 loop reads CASSYERERFYEQYF. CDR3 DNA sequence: TGTGCCAGCAGCTATGAGCGGGAGCGTTTCTACGAGCAGTACTTC.

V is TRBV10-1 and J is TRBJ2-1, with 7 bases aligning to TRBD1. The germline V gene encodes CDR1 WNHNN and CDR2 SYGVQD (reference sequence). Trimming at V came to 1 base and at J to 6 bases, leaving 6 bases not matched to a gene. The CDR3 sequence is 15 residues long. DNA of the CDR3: TGCGCCAGCAGTGAGTTGACAGGGTTGGCCAATGAGCAGTTCTTC. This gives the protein CASSELTGLANEQFF.

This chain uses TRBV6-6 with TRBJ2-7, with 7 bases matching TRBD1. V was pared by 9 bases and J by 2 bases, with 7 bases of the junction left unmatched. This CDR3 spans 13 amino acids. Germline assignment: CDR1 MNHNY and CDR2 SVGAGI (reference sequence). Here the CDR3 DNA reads TGTGCCAGTGATACAGGGGAGACCTACGAGCAGTACTTC. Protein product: CASDTGETYEQYF.

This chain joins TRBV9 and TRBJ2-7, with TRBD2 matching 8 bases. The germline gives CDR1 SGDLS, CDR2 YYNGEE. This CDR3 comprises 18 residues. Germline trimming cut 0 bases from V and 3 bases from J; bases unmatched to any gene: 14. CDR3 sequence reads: CASSVDLRSKRESYEQYF. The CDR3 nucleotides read TGTGCCAGCAGCGTAGACCTGCGCTCTAAGCGGGAGAGCTACGAGCAGTACTTC. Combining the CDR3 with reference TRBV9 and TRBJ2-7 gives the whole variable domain DSGVTQTPKHLITATGQRVTLRCSPRSGDLSVYWYQQSLDQGLQFLIQYYNGEERAKGNILERFSAQQFPDLHSELNLSSLELGDSALYFCASSVDLRSKRESYEQYFGPGTRLTVT.

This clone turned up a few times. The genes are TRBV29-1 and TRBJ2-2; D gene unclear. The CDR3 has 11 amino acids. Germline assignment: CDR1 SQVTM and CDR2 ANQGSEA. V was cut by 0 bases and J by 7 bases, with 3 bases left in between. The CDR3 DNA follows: TGCAGCGTTGAAGATTTCGGGGAGCTGTTTTTT. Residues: CSVEDFGELFF.